One TCR beta chain is described in this entry. The data were taken from a study of blood T cell repertoires in COVID-19. Study-wide context: Samples of COVID-19 (acute and convalescent) were obtained from the United States, Italy and Spain. The analysed material was cDNA or gDNA that came from T cells, B-cell-depleted T cells, or PBMCs.

The V gene end was trimmed by 1 base and the J gene end by 6 bases; junction bases not matched to a gene: 8. CDR1 and CDR2 from the germline V gene are SGHDT and YYEEEE. There are 16 residues in the CDR3. Under the authors' procedure: It was from reference gene primer amplification that nucleated cell counts were estimated. TCRdb's copy holds only in-frame clones and misses some; the assay was immunoSEQ multiplex PCR. That table supplies the V and J calls and clone size; D and trimming were determined from the DNA. This table holds about 250,000 clones, about 88% found once. The receptor comes from a woman aged 40 to 49 who had recovered from COVID-19. Sequenced material: peripheral blood. The chain recombines TRBV5-6 with TRBJ2-4; 9 bases fit TRBD2. CDR3 sequence: CASSLLAGGPVNIQYF. The CDR3 DNA is TGTGCCAGCAGCTTGTTGGCGGGAGGGCCGGTAAACATTCAGTACTTC.